Listed below are T cell receptor beta chains from one sample, sequenced in a study of CXCR3-negative and CXCR3-positive naive CD8 T cells. TCRdb re-called the 5' RACE reads, yielding one record per CDR3 amino acid sequence without DNA. In all, the sample yields some 54,000 distinct CDR3 sequences. What was sequenced was naive CXCR3+ CD8+ T cells from blood. Every receptor here comes from a human donor in good health. Some clones in this sample may be carry-over from other donors' samples. CDR3s include the opening cysteine and the closing phenylalanine or tryptophan. Fields, in order: CDR3 length, V gene, clone size, J gene, CDR3 protein. The size field is filled for only some rows; it gives once, few, many or a size class.

>16|TRBV13|NA|TRBJ1-1
CASSPSGVQPNTEAFF
>12|TRBV29-1|NA|TRBJ1-1
CSVERQNTEAFF
>15|TRBV4-2|NA|TRBJ2-7
CASSPRWGGSYEQYF
>16|TRBV6-2/TRBV6-3|NA|TRBJ2-1
CASSYSGGAFDNEQFF
>17|TRBV7-6|medium-sized|TRBJ1-2
CASSSTTGDPYYYGYTF
>13|TRBV6-2/TRBV6-3|NA|TRBJ1-6
CASSYAVNSPLHF
>14|TRBV14|NA|TRBJ2-1
CARSHQGEQNEQFF
>15|TRBV7-8|NA|TRBJ1-1
CASSLEAGINTEAFF
>15|TRBV11-2|NA|TRBJ2-1
CASSADSGGGDEQFF
>19|TRBV10-1|NA|TRBJ2-1
CASSEIRTSGRANYNEQFF
>17|TRBV3-1|NA|TRBJ2-2
CASSPTQGHTNTGELFF
>15|TRBV2|NA|TRBJ2-7
CASSEGQGASNEQYF
>15|TRBV7-9|NA|TRBJ1-2
CASSLVGSPGDGYTF
>15|TRBV20-1|NA|TRBJ2-7
CSARHYVVSHYEQYF
>16|TRBV5-1|NA|TRBJ1-1
CASSLPLDSTNTEAFF
>14|TRBV15|NA|TRBJ2-7
CATSVRQGAYEQYF
>15|TRBV20-1|NA|TRBJ1-6
CSARDMAGDNSPLHF
>16|TRBV6-2/TRBV6-3|NA|TRBJ2-7
CASSYSSSGGPYEQYF
>16|TRBV4-3|NA|TRBJ2-3
CASSQDNPLGADTQYF
>15|TRBV4-2|NA|TRBJ2-7
CASSPSDRGNYEQYF